This T cell receptor (beta chain) was captured in a study of T-cell reconstitution after alpha-beta-depleted transplantation in children (dated by TCRdb to 2015 to 2016). General notes on the study: T-cell immune reconstitution after TCRalphabeta/CD19-depleted allogeneic hematopoietic cell transplantation in children was quantitatively tracked in the study by means of TCR repertoire profiling. Here is what the overall study found, with its caveats: The apparently early recovery of alphabetaT-cell counts about two months after transplant reportedly depended on only several hundred rapidly expanded clones that came from non-depleted graft cells. The frequencies of hyperexpanded clones fell over the following months, and after one year, T-cell counts and TCRbeta diversity were mostly attributed to newly produced T cells. In some patients, the high TCRbeta diversity seen at day 60 was put down to recipient T cells and intrathymic progenitors that had survived conditioning.

As concerns this clonotype: Its specific antigen is unknown. Per-base qualities were not stored, and no clone one base away is much larger.

CDR1 is given as KGHSH and CDR2 as LQKENI, both from the germline V gene. The cysteine opens and the phenylalanine closes a CDR3 of 14 amino acids. Only the CDR3 portion is preserved as DNA: 42 bases, with reading frame beginning at the first base. V was cut back by 1 base and J by 2 bases, leaving a gap of 6 bases between them. Sample treatment or condition, as interpreted from the label and publication: allogeneic hematopoietic cell transplantation with graft depleted of TCRalphabeta T cells and CD19 B cells. The transplant recipients were children given TCRalphabeta/CD19-depleted allogeneic hematopoietic cell grafts. Library method: PCR. These reads were obtained on an Illumina HiSeq 2500. TCR library preparation used molecular barcoding, with unique molecular identifiers applied to normalize quantification of the TCRbeta repertoire. TCRdb reran the public reads through fastp at Q25 and MiXCR, keeping productive beta chains. Each CDR3 protein appears once, grouped with its most common genes and DNA. A total of about 300,000 distinct CDR3 sequences appear in this sample, roughly 7.8% of them only once. Approximately 9% of the sample is held by the ten biggest clonotypes.

The chain couples TRBV18 to TRBJ1-5, with the D gene not clear enough to name. The input for sequencing was peripheral blood, taken 360 days after TCRalphabeta/CD19-depleted stem cell transplant. The origin of this receptor is a female patient between 2 and 10 years old who had a stem cell transplant for Fanconi anemia, so the T cells may come from the graft donor. In nucleotide form, the sequence is TGTGCCAGCTCACCACTCGGGGGCAATCAGCCCCAGCATTTT. This sequence encodes CASSPLGGNQPQHF.